The clone carrying this T cell receptor (beta chain) was seen at least ten times. This sample is drawn from a study of regulatory T cells in long-lasting Graves disease. For TCR beta, libraries came from iRepertoire HTBI primers and Arm-PCR of CDR3 regions. TCRdb analysed the multiplex PCR reads with MiXCR anew, one entry per CDR3 protein. The sample carries a few hundred thousand distinct CDR3 sequences, roughly 13% recorded once. The sample's time point: newly diagnosed GD, antithyroid drugs for less than 3 months. Extracted RNA from PBMCs served as the source of the TCR library. These sequences were also reported in another study, on T cells in Graves' hyperthyroidism and ophthalmopathy. This second report adds: Orbital computed tomography, thyroid ultrasound, serum thyroxine and TRAb, and clinical symptoms together informed the diagnoses.

The starting material was peripheral blood mononuclear cells (PBMCs), obtained at new diagnosis, from a patient treated with antithyroid drugs. This sequence originates from a young man with Graves disease.

Here the CDR3 DNA reads TGCGCCAGCAGCCGGCTATCAGATACGCAGTATTTT. It encodes CASSRLSDTQYF. J is TRBJ2-3 and V is TRBV5-1; no definite D call. Germline V CDR1 and CDR2: SGHRS, YFSETQ. V was pared by 4 bases and J by 4 bases, with 7 bases between. This CDR3 has 12 residues.